This T cell receptor beta chain originates from a study of T cell responses to AZD1222 COVID-19 vaccine. Study-level results: Reportedly, nearly half the spike-specific TCRs target unmutated variant regions. Following two doses of AZD1222, Spike-specific TCR breadth and depth rose.

Here immunoSEQ multiplex PCR was the method, and the copy in TCRdb shows in-frame clones only, minus some. The sample consists of 95,000 to 150,000 clones, nearly 90% of them appearing once. Germline V lookup: CDR1 LGHDT, CDR2 YNNKEL (reference sequence). The CDR3 has 18 residues. With regard to this clone: As yet, its antigen is unknown. One end of the junction does not line up with germline, which may come from a read error.

The specimen comprised peripheral blood, sampled on day 0 of AZD1222 vaccination. This clonotype was obtained from an adult in good health. The chain combines TRBV3-1 (or the pseudogene TRBV3-2) with TRBJ2-5; 8 bases match TRBD2. CDR3 loop: CACSQESRAGVSHETQYF. The DNA of the CDR3 is TGTGCCTGCAGCCAAGAGTCTCGAGCGGGAGTCTCCCATGAGACCCAGTACTTC.